The present T cell receptor beta chain was sequenced within a study of blood T cell repertoires in COVID-19. Study in general: Samples taken during acute and convalescent COVID-19 were collected in the United States, Italy and Spain. PBMCs, B-cell-depleted T cells, or T cells were the source of the cDNA or gDNA that made up the material.

Those enrolled in Seattle joined during active infection and were followed longitudinally afterward. Study processing details: Scientists estimated how many nucleated cells there were by amplifying reference gene primers. Sequencing used immunoSEQ multiplex PCR; TCRdb keeps in-frame clones, though not all of them. V and J calls and clone size are as listed in that table; D and trimming were resolved from the DNA. The sample yields fewer than 250,000 clones, approximately 90% seen once. The receptor's source is a man in his fifties or sixties with COVID-19, enrolled during active disease. The source material was peripheral blood.

In nucleotides, the CDR3 is TGTGCCAGCAGCCCAGGACAGGGGTCTAGCTATGGCTACACCTTC. It is translated as CASSPGQGSSYGYTF. The chain carries TRBV28 and TRBJ1-2; 9 bases map to TRBD1. Germline V lookup: CDR1 MDHEN, CDR2 SYDVKM. The ends lost 6 bases at V and 4 bases at J; junction bases unmatched: 9. The CDR3 contains 15 residues.